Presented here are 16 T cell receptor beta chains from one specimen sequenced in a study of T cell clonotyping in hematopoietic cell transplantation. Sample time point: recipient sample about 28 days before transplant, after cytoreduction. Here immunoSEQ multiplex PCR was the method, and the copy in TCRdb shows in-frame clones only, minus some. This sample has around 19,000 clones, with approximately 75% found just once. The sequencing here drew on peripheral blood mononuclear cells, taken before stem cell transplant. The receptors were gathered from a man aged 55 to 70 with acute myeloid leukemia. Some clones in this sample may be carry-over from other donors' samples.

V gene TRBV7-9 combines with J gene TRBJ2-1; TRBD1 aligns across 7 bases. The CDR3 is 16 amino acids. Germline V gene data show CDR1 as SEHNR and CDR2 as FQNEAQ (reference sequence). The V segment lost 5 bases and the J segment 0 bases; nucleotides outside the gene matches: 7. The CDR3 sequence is CASSPRQGSSYNEQFF. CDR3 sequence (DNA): TGTGCCAGCAGCCCCCGACAGGGTAGCTCCTACAATGAGCAGTTCTTC.

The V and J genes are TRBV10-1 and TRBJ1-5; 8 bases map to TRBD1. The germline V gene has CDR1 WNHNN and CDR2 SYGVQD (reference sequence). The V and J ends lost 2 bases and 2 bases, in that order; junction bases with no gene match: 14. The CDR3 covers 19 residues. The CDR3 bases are TGCGCCAGCAGTGAGCCGGTTGTGTTATCAGGGGGCTGCAATCAGCCCCAGCATTTT. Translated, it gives CASSEPVVLSGGCNQPQHF.

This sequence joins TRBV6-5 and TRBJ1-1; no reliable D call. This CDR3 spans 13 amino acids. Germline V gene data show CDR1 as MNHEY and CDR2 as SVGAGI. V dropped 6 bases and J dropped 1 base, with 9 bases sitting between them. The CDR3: CASRNRENTEAFF. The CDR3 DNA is TGTGCCAGCAGAAATAGGGAGAACACTGAAGCTTTCTTT.

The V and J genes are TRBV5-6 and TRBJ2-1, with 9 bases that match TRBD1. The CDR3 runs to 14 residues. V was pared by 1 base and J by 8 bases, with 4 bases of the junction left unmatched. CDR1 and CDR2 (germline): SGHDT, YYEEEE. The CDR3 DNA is TGTGCCAGCAGCTTGACCGGGACAGGGTATGAGCAGTTCTTC. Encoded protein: CASSLTGTGYEQFF.

The CDR3 DNA follows: TGTGCCACCAGCAGAGGAGGAATTTCGTCACCCCTCCACTTT. Translation: CATSRGGISSPLHF. The gene calls are TRBV15 and TRBJ1-6; D unresolved. V gave up 1 base and J gave up 10 bases, with 11 bases separating them. CDR1 LNHNV and CDR2 YYDKDF come from the germline V gene (reference sequence). This CDR3 contains 14 residues.

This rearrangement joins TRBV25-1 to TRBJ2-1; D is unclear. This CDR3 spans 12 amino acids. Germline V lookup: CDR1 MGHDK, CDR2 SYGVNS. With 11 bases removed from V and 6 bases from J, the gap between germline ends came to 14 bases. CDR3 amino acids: CAASLSGNEQFF. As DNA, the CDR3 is TGTGCCGCCTCTTTAAGTGGCAATGAGCAGTTCTTC. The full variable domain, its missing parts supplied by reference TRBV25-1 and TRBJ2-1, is EADIYQTPRYLVIGTGKKITLECSQTMGHDKMYWYQQDPGMELHLIHYSYGVNSTEKGDLSSESTVSRIRTEHFPLTLESARPSHTSQYLCAASLSGNEQFFGPGTRLTVL.

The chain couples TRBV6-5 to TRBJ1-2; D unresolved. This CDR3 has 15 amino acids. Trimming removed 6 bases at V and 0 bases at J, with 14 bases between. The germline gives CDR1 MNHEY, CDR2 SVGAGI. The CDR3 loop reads CASSLTPFTNYGYTF. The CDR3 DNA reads TGTGCCAGCAGCCTGACACCTTTTACTAACTATGGCTACACCTTC.

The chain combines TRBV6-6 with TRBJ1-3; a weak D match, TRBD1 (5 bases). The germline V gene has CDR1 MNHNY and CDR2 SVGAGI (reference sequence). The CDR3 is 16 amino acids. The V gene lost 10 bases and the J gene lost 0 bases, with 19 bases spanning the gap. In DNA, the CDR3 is TGTGCCACCACGGGAAGGGGAAGGGGCTCTGGAAACACCATATATTTT. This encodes CATTGRGRGSGNTIYF.

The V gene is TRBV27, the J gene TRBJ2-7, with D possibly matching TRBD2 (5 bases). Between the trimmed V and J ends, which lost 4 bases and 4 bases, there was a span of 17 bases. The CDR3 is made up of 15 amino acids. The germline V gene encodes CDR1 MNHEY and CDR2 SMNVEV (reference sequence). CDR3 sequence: CASSSGKLLGYEQYF. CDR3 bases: TGTGCCAGCAGTTCCGGGAAACTATTAGGATACGAGCAGTACTTC.

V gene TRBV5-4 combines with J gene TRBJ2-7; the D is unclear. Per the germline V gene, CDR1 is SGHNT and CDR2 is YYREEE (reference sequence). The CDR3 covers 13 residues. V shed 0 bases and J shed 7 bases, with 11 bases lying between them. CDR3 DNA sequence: TGTGCCAGCAGCTTGGGACTGGAAATGGAGCAGTACTTC. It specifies CASSLGLEMEQYF.

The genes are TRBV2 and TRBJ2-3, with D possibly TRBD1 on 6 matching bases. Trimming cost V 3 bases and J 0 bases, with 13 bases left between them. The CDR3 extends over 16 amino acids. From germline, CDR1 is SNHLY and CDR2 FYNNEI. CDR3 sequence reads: CASSDPTGLSTDTQYF. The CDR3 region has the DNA TGTGCCAGCAGTGACCCCACAGGGCTGAGCACAGATACGCAGTATTTT.

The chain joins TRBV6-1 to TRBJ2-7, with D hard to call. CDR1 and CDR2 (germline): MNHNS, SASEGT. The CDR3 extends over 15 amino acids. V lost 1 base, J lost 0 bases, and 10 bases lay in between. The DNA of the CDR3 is TGTGCCAGCAGTGAAGAAGCCTTCAGCTCCTACGAGCAGTACTTC. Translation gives CASSEEAFSSYEQYF.

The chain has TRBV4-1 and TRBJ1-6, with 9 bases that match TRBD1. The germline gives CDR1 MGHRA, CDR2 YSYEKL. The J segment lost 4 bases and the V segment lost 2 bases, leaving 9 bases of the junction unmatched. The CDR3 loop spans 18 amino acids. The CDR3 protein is CASSQFWTGVSYNSPLHF. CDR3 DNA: TGCGCCAGCAGCCAATTTTGGACAGGGGTCTCTTATAATTCACCCCTCCACTTT.

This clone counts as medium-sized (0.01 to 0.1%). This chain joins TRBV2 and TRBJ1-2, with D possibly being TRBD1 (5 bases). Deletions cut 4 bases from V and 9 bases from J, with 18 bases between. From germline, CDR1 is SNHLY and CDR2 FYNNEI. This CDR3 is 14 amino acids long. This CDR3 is CASSVGVDYDSYTF. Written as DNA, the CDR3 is TGTGCCAGCAGTGTAGGGGTAGACTACGATAGCTACACCTTC.

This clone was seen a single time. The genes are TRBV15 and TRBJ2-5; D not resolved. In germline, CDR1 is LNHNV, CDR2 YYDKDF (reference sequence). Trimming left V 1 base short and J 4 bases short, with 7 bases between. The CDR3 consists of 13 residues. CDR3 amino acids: CATSRVERETQYF. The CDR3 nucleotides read TGTGCCACCAGCAGAGTCGAGAGAGAGACCCAGTACTTC.

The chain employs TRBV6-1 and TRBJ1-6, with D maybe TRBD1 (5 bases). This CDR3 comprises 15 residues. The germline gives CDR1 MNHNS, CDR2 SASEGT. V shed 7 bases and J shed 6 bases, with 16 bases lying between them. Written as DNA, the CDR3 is TGTGCCAGCACTAACAGGCCGCGGAGTAATTCACCCCTCCACTTT. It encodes CASTNRPRSNSPLHF.